This T cell receptor (beta chain) was captured in a study of CD8+CD57+ T cells in acquired aplastic anemia. Study-level results: Shared by patients and controls, nearly 30 CD8+ CDR3s were abundant in patients.

Researchers used genomic DNA as the template to profile TCR beta VDJ and CDR3. MiXCR, run by TCRdb on the reads, gives a single entry per CDR3 protein. The sample shows some 410,000 distinct CDR3 sequences, about two thirds of them seen only once. To note about this clonotype: Its specificity is not known.

V shed 7 bases, J shed 2 bases, and the junction held 11 bases outside the gene matches. Germline V gene lookup returns CDR1 SGHTA and CDR2 FQGNSA. This CDR3 region has 16 residues. The sequence came from a human donor in good health, serving as a control. The sample taken for sequencing was sorted CD4+, CD8+, or CD8+CD57+ T cells (not recorded which) from PBMCs. The chain has TRBV7-2 and TRBJ1-3; 7 nucleotides agree with TRBD1. CDR3 nucleotides: TGTGCCAGCACCCCTGGGTCTACAGGGGCTGGAAACACCATATATTTT. Translated, it gives CASTPGSTGAGNTIYF. The full variable domain, completed using reference TRBV7-2 and TRBJ1-3, is GAGVSQSPSNKVTEKGKDVELRCDPISGHTALYWYRQSLGQGLEFLIYFQGNSAPDKSGLPSDRFSAERTGGSVSTLTIQRTQQEDSAVYLCASTPGSTGAGNTIYFGEGSWLTVV.